These 14 T cell receptor beta chains were all obtained from the same sample, sequenced in a study of blood T cell repertoires in COVID-19. TCRdb's copy holds only in-frame clones and misses some; the assay was immunoSEQ multiplex PCR. Among some 320,000 clones listed, approximately 89% were seen once. Sequencing used peripheral blood. The source is a woman aged 25 to 39 with COVID-19, enrolled during active disease.

Comment on this clone: The junction and the germline gene differ at one end; a read error may be behind it. This chain joins TRBV7-7 and TRBJ2-2; TRBD1 might be the D (6 bases). CDR3 length: 14 amino acids. Germline V lookup: CDR1 SSHAT, CDR2 FNYEAQ (reference sequence). This CDR3 reads CASSFTGNAGELFF. The CDR3 DNA reads as TGTGCCAGCAGCTTCACAGGGAACGCCGGGGAGCTGTTTTTT.

This chain joins TRBV21-1 and TRBJ1-6; the table names TRBD1, a call not compared with the DNA. TRBV21-1 is flagged as a pseudogene. This CDR3 is 17 amino acids long. Here the CDR3 DNA reads TGTGCCAGCAGCAAAGCGGGGGACCCAGGGGGCGGTTCACCCCTCCACTTT. This sequence encodes CASSKAGDPGGGSPLHF.

This sequence joins TRBV5-6 and TRBJ1-5, with no clear D. Per the germline V gene, CDR1 is SGHDT and CDR2 is YYEEEE. Trimming took 4 bases from V and 6 from J, leaving 17 bases between them. The CDR3 is 15 residues long. The CDR3 DNA reads as TGTGCCAGCAGCACCCTCTCTGGGGAGGGTCAGCCCCAGCATTTT. Translation gives CASSTLSGEGQPQHF. Filled out from reference TRBV5-6 and TRBJ1-5, the complete variable domain reads DAGVTQSPTHLIKTRGQQVTLRCSPKSGHDTVSWYQQALGQGPQFIFQYYEEEERQRGNFPDRFSGHQFPNYSSELNVNALLLGDSALYLCASSTLSGEGQPQHFGDGTRLSIL.

This chain joins TRBV10-3 and TRBJ2-5, with D tentatively TRBD1 (6 bases). This CDR3 region has 16 residues. Trimming removed 3 bases at V and 2 bases at J, with 16 bases between. Germline CDR1 reads ENHRY; CDR2 reads SYGVKD. In DNA, the CDR3 is TGTGCCATCAGTGACCCGGCCGGACAGCTACAAGAGACCCAGTACTTC. Translating gives CAISDPAGQLQETQYF.

The chain combines TRBV3-1 (or the pseudogene TRBV3-2) with TRBJ1-4, with a possible D match to TRBD1 (5 bases). From germline, CDR1 is LGHDT and CDR2 YNNKEL (reference sequence). Trimming removed 3 bases at V and 6 bases at J, with 11 bases between. This CDR3 contains 14 residues. CDR3 bases: TGTGCCAGCAGCCATAGGAGGGGTGATGAAAAACTGTTTTTT. Its translation is CASSHRRGDEKLFF.

This clone has only one observation. The CDR3 DNA reads as TGCGCCAGCAGCGAGGGGGAGAATTCACCCCTCCACTTT. Residues: CASSEGENSPLHF. This chain links TRBV5-1 with TRBJ1-6, with D perhaps matching TRBD1 (6 bases). V shed 4 bases and J shed 7 bases, with 9 bases lying between them. The V gene's germline CDR1 is SGHRS and CDR2 YFSETQ. CDR3 length: 13 residues.

The J gene is TRBJ2-1, the V gene TRBV6-5; 12 nucleotides agree with TRBD2. In germline, CDR1 is MNHEY, CDR2 SVGAGI. This CDR3 has 15 amino acids. The ends lost 5 bases at V and 7 bases at J; junction bases unmatched: 6. The CDR3 loop is CASSPLAGGRNEQFF. In DNA, the CDR3 is TGTGCCAGCAGTCCTCTAGCGGGGGGGCGGAATGAGCAGTTCTTC.

The CDR3 region is CASSLGQGATEQFF. In DNA, the CDR3 is TGCGCCAGCAGCTTAGGACAGGGGGCCACGGAGCAGTTCTTC. This chain links TRBV5-1 with TRBJ2-1, with TRBD1 matching over 11 bases. The CDR3 is 14 amino acids. Germline CDR1 is SGHRS and CDR2 is YFSETQ. Unmatched junction bases numbered 5, after V lost 2 bases and J lost 10 bases.

Here the CDR3 DNA reads TGTGCCAGCAGTACGCAACAGGCCCCCCCACCCGTGCAACTGTTTTTT. Encoded protein: CASSTQQAPPPVQLFF. The rearrangement links TRBV2 to TRBJ1-4; weak D call: TRBD1 (5 bases). The CDR3 totals 16 residues. Germline V CDR1 and CDR2: SNHLY, FYNNEI. Between the trimmed V and J ends, which lost 5 bases and 12 bases, there was a span of 25 bases.

V and J are TRBV30 and TRBJ1-2; D remains ambiguous. Trimming removed 7 bases from V and 7 bases from J, with 19 bases in between. This CDR3 has 13 residues. Germline V CDR1 and CDR2: GTSNPN, SVGIG (reference sequence). CDR3 in amino acids: CASRNTPDSGYTF. The CDR3 DNA is TGTGCCTCCCGAAACACCCCCGACTCTGGCTACACCTTC.

V gene TRBV11-2 combines with J gene TRBJ2-1; no definite D call. Germline V gene lookup returns CDR1 SGHAT and CDR2 FQNNGV. The length of the CDR3 is 11 residues. Trimming took off 2 bases at V and 7 bases at J, with 3 bases between the two ends. As DNA, the CDR3 is TGTGCCAGCAGCTTACTAAATGAGCAGTTCTTC. Residues: CASSLLNEQFF.

This chain joins TRBV6-6 and TRBJ1-4, with D perhaps TRBD1 (5 bases). The CDR3 covers 11 residues. Per germline, CDR1 MNHNY and CDR2 SVGAGI (reference sequence). The V end was cut by 6 bases, the J end by 16 bases, with 15 bases between. CDR3 in amino acids: CASSPGRVPFF. CDR3 DNA: TGTGCCAGCAGCCCGGGCAGGGTGCCGTTTTTT.

This clone was counted a few times. The chain is built from TRBV18 and TRBJ1-3; tentatively, D is TRBD1 (5 bases). The germline V and J ends were trimmed by 3 bases and 0 bases, with 12 bases remaining between them. Germline CDR1 is KGHSH and CDR2 is LQKENI. The CDR3 loop spans 16 amino acids. The CDR3 bases are TGTGCCAGCTCACCGGCGCAGGGCCTCTCTGGAAACACCATATATTTT. The encoded protein is CASSPAQGLSGNTIYF.

This rearrangement joins TRBV2 to TRBJ1-3; no clear D. CDR1 and CDR2 from the germline V gene are SNHLY and FYNNEI. The germline V and J ends were trimmed by 6 bases and 0 bases, with 15 bases remaining between them. The CDR3 is made up of 16 amino acids. DNA of the CDR3: TGTGCCAGCAGGGCACAGCCTTCTATCTCTGGAAACACCATATATTTT. This translates into CASRAQPSISGNTIYF.